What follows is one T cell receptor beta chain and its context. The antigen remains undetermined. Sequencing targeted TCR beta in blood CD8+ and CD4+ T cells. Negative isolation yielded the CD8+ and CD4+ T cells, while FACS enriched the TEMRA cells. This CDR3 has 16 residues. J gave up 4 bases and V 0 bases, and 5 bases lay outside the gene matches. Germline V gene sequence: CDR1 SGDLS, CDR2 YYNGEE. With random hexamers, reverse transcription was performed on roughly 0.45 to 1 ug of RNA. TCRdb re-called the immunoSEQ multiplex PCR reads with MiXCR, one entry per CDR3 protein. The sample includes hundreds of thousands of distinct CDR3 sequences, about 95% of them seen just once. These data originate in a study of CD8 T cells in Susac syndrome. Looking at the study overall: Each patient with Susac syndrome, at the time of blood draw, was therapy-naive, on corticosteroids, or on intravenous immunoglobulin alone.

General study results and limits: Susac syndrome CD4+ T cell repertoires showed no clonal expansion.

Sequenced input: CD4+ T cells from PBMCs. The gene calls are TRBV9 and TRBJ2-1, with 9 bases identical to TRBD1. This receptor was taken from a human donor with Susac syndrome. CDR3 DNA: TGTGCCAGCAGCGTAGCGGACGGGACAGGGTACAATGAGCAGTTCTTC. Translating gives CASSVADGTGYNEQFF.